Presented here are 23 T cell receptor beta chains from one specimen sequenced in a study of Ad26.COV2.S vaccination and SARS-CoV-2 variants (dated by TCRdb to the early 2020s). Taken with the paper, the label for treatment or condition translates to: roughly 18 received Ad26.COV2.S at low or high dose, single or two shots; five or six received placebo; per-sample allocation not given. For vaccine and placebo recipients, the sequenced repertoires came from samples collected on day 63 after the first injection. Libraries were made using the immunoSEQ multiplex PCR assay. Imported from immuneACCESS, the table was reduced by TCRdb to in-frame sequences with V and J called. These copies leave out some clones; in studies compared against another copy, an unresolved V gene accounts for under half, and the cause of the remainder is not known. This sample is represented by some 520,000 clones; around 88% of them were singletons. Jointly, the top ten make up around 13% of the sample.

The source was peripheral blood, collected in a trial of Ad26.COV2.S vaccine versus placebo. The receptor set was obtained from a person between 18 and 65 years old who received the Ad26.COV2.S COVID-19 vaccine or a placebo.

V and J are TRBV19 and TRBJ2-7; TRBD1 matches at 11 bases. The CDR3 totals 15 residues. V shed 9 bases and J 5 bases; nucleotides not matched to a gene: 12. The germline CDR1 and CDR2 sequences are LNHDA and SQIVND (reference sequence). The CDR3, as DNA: TGTGCCAGGCCGTGTGACCGGGACAGGGGGAACGAGCAGTACTTC. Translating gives CARPCDRDRGNEQYF.

The CDR3 here is CASSLQGHEQYF. The CDR3 region has the DNA TGTGCCAGCAGTTTGCAGGGCCACGAGCAGTACTTC. V gene TRBV6-6 combines with J gene TRBJ2-7; possibly TRBD1 for D (5 bases). The V gene lost 4 bases and the J gene lost 5 bases, with 9 bases spanning the gap. CDR3 size: 12 residues. Germline V gene data show CDR1 as MNHNY and CDR2 as SVGAGI (reference sequence).

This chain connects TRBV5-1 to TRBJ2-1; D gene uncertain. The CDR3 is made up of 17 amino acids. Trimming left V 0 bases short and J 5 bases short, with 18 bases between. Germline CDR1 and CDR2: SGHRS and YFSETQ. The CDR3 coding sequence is TGCGCCAGCAGCTTGGCGGTGGGGTCCGAATCGAACAATGAGCAGTTCTTC. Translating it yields CASSLAVGSESNNEQFF.

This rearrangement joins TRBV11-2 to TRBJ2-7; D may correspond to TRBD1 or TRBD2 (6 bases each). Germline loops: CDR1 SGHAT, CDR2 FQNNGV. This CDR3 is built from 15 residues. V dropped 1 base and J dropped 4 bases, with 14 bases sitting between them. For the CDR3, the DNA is TGTGCCAGCAGCTTAGGCAGGGGAGGTCTTTACGAGCAGTACTTC. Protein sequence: CASSLGRGGLYEQYF.

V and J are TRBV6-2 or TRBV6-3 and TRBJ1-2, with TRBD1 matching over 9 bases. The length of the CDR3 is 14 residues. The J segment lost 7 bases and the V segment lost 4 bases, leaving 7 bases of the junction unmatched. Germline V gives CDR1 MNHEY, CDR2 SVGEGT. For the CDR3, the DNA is TGTGCCAGCAGTTTTTCGGGACAGGGACTTGGCTACACCTTC. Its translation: CASSFSGQGLGYTF.

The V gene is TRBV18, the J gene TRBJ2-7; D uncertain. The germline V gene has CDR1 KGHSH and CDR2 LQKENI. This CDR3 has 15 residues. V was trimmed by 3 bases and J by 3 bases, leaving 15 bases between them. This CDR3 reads CASSPSAMLGYEQYF. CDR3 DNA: TGTGCCAGCTCACCGTCCGCGATGCTCGGCTACGAGCAGTACTTC.

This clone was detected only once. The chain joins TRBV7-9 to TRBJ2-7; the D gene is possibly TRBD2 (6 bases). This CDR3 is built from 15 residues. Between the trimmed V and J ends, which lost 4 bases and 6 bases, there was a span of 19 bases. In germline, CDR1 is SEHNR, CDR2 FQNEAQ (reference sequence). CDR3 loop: CASSSPQGLSPEQYF. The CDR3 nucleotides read TGTGCCAGCAGCTCACCGCAGGGACTTTCCCCCGAGCAGTACTTC.

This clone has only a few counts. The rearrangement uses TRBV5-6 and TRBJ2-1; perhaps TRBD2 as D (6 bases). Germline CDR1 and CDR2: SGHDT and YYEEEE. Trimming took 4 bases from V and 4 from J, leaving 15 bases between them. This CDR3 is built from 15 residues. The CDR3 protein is CASSRGLPGYNEQFF. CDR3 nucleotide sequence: TGTGCCAGCAGCCGAGGACTACCCGGATACAATGAGCAGTTCTTC.

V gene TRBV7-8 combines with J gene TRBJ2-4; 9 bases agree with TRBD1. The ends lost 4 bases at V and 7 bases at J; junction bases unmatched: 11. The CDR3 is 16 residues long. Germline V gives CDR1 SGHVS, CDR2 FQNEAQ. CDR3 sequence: CASSSRLRTGANIQYF. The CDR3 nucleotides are TGTGCCAGCAGCTCCCGACTGAGGACAGGGGCGAACATTCAGTACTTC.

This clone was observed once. CDR3 in amino acids: CASSPFATVEAFF. DNA of the CDR3: TGTGCCAGCTCACCTTTTGCGACGGTTGAAGCTTTCTTT. The chain combines TRBV18 with TRBJ1-1, with D uncertain. This CDR3 region has 13 residues. Trimming removed 3 bases from V and 7 bases from J, with 12 bases in between. Germline V gene data show CDR1 as KGHSH and CDR2 as LQKENI.

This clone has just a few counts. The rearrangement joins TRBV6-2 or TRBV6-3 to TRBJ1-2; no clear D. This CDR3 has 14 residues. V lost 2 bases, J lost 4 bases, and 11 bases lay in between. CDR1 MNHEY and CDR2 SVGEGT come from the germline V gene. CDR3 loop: CASSYTVRTYGYTF. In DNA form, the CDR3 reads TGTGCCAGCAGTTACACCGTTAGGACCTATGGCTACACCTTC.

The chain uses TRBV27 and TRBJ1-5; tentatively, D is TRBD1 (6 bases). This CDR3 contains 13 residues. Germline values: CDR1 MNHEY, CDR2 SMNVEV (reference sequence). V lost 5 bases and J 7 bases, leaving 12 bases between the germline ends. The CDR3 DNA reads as TGTGCCAGCAGTCTGCCAGGGGTACAGCCCCAGCATTTT. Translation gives CASSLPGVQPQHF.

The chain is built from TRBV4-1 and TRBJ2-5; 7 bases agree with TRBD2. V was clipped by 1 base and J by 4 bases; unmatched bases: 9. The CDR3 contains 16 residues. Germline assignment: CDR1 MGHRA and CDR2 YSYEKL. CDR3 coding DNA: TGCGCCAGCAGCCAAGCCCCTGGGAGGGGCGGAGAGACCCAGTACTTC. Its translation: CASSQAPGRGGETQYF.

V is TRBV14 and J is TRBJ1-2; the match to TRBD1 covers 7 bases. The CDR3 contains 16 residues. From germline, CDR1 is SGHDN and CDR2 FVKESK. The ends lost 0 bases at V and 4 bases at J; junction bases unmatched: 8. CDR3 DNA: TGTGCCAGCAGCCAAGAGCGGACAGGCTTTTTCTATGGCTACACCTTC. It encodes CASSQERTGFFYGYTF.

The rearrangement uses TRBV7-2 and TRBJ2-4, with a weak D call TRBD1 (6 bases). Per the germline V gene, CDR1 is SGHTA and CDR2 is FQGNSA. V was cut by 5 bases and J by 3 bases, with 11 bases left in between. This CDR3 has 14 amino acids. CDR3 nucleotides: TGTGCCAGCAGCGCAGTAGGGGGCAAAAACATTCAGTACTTC. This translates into CASSAVGGKNIQYF. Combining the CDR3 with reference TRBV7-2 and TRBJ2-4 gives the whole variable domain GAGVSQSPSNKVTEKGKDVELRCDPISGHTALYWYRQSLGQGLEFLIYFQGNSAPDKSGLPSDRFSAERTGGSVSTLTIQRTQQEDSAVYLCASSAVGGKNIQYFGAGTRLSVL.

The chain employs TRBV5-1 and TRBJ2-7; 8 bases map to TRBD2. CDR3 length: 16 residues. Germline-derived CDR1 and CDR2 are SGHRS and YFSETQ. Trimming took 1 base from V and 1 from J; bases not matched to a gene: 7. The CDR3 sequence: CASSLQAGGGSYEQYF. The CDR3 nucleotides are TGCGCCAGCAGCTTGCAGGCGGGAGGCGGTTCCTACGAGCAGTACTTC.

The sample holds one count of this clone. The CDR3 DNA follows: TGTGCCAGTAGTCCGCGACAGGGTGGCACTGAAGCTTTCTTT. It translates to CASSPRQGGTEAFF. The chain combines TRBV19 with TRBJ1-1; 7 nucleotides align to TRBD1. The CDR3 sequence is 14 residues long. Germline V gene sequence: CDR1 LNHDA, CDR2 SQIVND (reference sequence). The V gene end was trimmed by 5 bases and the J gene end by 4 bases; junction bases not matched to a gene: 7.

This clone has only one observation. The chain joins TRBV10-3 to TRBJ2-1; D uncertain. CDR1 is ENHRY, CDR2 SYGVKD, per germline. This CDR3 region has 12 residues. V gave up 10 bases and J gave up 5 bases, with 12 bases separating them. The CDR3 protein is CATLSTDNEQFF. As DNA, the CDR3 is TGTGCCACCCTTAGCACCGACAATGAGCAGTTCTTC.

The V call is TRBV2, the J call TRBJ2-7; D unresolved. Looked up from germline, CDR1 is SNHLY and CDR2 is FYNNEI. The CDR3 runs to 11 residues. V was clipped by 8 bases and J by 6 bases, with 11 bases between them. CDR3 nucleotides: TGTGCCAGCGGCCATTACCCCGAGCAGTACTTC. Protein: CASGHYPEQYF.

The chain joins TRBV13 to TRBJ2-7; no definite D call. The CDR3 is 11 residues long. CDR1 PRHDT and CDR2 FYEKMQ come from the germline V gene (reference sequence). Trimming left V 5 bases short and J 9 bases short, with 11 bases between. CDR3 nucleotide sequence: TGTGCCAGCAGCGACCAATCGGTGCAGTACTTC. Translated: CASSDQSVQYF.

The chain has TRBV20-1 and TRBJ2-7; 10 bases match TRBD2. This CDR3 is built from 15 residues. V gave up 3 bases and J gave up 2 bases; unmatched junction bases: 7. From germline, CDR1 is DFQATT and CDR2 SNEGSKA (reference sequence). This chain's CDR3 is CSASGQLAGTYEQYF. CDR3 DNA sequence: TGCAGTGCTAGTGGTCAACTAGCGGGAACCTACGAGCAGTACTTC.

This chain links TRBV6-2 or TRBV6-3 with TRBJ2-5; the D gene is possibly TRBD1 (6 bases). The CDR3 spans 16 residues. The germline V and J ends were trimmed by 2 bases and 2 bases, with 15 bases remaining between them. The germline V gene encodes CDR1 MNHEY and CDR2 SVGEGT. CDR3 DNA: TGTGCCAGCAGTTACCCACTGACAGGACCTCAAGAGACCCAGTACTTC. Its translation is CASSYPLTGPQETQYF.

The CDR3, as DNA: TGTGCATCTTATGATGTCGGTCGGACGCCAGGCGAAGCTTTCTTT. It translates to CASYDVGRTPGEAFF. The chain combines TRBV19 with TRBJ1-1; D gene unclear. Germline lookup yields CDR1 LNHDA and CDR2 SQIVND (reference sequence). This CDR3 is 15 amino acids long.